One and the same sample provided the 17 T cell receptor beta chains below, sequenced in a study of T cell responses to AZD1222 COVID-19 vaccine. Repertoires were generated with immunoSEQ multiplex PCR, while TCRdb's copy carries only in-frame clones and drops some. The sample has 150,000 to 200,000 clones; 90% are singletons. Specimen: peripheral blood, collected on day 0 of AZD1222 vaccination. The receptor set was obtained from an adult in good health.

The rearrangement joins TRBV7-6 to TRBJ1-6; TRBD1 matches 7 bases. V lost 1 base to trimming and J lost 6 bases; unmatched junction nucleotides: 12. The CDR3 has 18 amino acids. Germline CDR1 reads SGHVS; CDR2 reads FNYEAQ. CDR3 DNA sequence: TGTGCCAGCAGCTTAGGAAGGGGGCGGACCCGGGGTAATTCACCCCTCCACTTT. This encodes CASSLGRGRTRGNSPLHF.

The rearrangement joins TRBV20-1 to TRBJ1-2; no definite D call. Germline assignment: CDR1 DFQATT and CDR2 SNEGSKA (reference sequence). Trimming stripped 3 bases from V and 3 bases from J, with 8 bases between. The CDR3 totals 12 residues. This CDR3 reads CSASGFDYGYTF. As DNA, the CDR3 is TGCAGTGCTAGTGGGTTTGACTATGGCTACACCTTC.

This sequence joins TRBV6-2 or TRBV6-3 and TRBJ1-1, with 8 bases aligning to TRBD1. The CDR3 sequence is 14 residues long. Germline CDR1 reads MNHEY; CDR2 reads SVGEGT. The V and J ends lost 5 bases and 8 bases, in that order; junction bases with no gene match: 10. Here the CDR3 DNA reads TGTGCCAGCAGTACCCCGACAGGGGCCTACGAAGCTTTCTTT. This encodes CASSTPTGAYEAFF.

This chain joins TRBV7-9 and TRBJ2-1; D is ambiguous. V was trimmed by 1 base and J by 4 bases, leaving 11 bases between them. Per the germline V gene, CDR1 is SEHNR and CDR2 is FQNEAQ (reference sequence). This CDR3 comprises 15 residues. DNA of the CDR3: TGTGCCAGCAGCTTAGAGGGAAGGGTTTACAATGAGCAGTTCTTC. This codes for CASSLEGRVYNEQFF.

J is TRBJ1-1 and V is TRBV2; a possible D gene is TRBD1 (5 bases). V dropped 8 bases and J dropped 6 bases, with 19 bases sitting between them. The CDR3 has 14 amino acids. Germline V gene lookup returns CDR1 SNHLY and CDR2 FYNNEI. This CDR3 is CASRGGTGGPEAFF. The CDR3 region has the DNA TGTGCCAGCCGGGGGGGTACAGGAGGTCCTGAAGCTTTCTTT.

The chain couples TRBV6-1 to TRBJ1-5, with D possibly being TRBD1 (6 bases). Trimming took off 0 bases at V and 2 bases at J, with 17 bases between the two ends. The CDR3 covers 18 residues. From germline, CDR1 is MNHNS and CDR2 SASEGT. DNA for the CDR3: TGTGCCAGCAGTGAAGCCGCGCCGGGGGCCAGTGGCAATCAGCCCCAGCATTTT. Amino acid sequence: CASSEAAPGASGNQPQHF.

The genes are TRBV18 and TRBJ2-7; D gene unclear. The germline gives CDR1 KGHSH, CDR2 LQKENI. With 5 bases removed from V and 0 bases from J, the gap between germline ends came to 8 bases. This CDR3 contains 13 residues. CDR3 sequence: CASSISFSYEQYF. The DNA of the CDR3 is TGTGCCAGCTCAATCTCATTCTCCTACGAGCAGTACTTC.

The chain employs TRBV7-9 and TRBJ2-3; D is ambiguous. V was trimmed by 1 base and J by 2 bases, leaving 13 bases between them. The germline gives CDR1 SEHNR, CDR2 FQNEAQ (reference sequence). The CDR3 extends over 16 amino acids. CDR3 region: CASSLEGVFVTDTQYF. CDR3 bases: TGTGCCAGCAGCTTAGAGGGTGTCTTTGTCACAGATACGCAGTATTTT.

This clone was seen only a few times. The V and J genes are TRBV18 and TRBJ1-2; 9 bases fit TRBD1. The CDR3 extends over 19 amino acids. Trimming removed 1 base from V and 4 bases from J; junction bases left unmatched: 16. Germline V gene lookup returns CDR1 KGHSH and CDR2 LQKENI. CDR3 region: CASSPRKGQGSSGFYGYTF. The CDR3 DNA follows: TGTGCCAGCTCACCACGGAAGGGACAGGGATCCTCCGGCTTCTATGGCTACACCTTC.

This chain links TRBV5-1 with TRBJ2-7; D gene ambiguous. This CDR3 contains 12 residues. Germline values: CDR1 SGHRS, CDR2 YFSETQ. The V and J ends lost 4 bases and 4 bases respectively, with 9 bases between them. CDR3 region: CASSAVGYEQYF. The CDR3 nucleotides are TGCGCCAGCAGCGCTGTCGGATACGAGCAGTACTTC.

This chain links TRBV11-2 with TRBJ1-4, with a possible D match to TRBD1 (5 bases). Germline-derived CDR1 and CDR2 are SGHAT and FQNNGV. This CDR3 contains 15 residues. V lost 2 bases to trimming and J lost 10 bases, with 17 bases between them. In DNA form, the CDR3 reads TGTGCCAGCAGCTTATTGAACGGGGCCTCGGGAAAACTGTTTTTT. It codes for CASSLLNGASGKLFF.

The genes are TRBV19 and TRBJ1-3, with a weak D call TRBD1 (5 bases). Germline CDR1 is LNHDA and CDR2 is SQIVND (reference sequence). The CDR3 totals 15 residues. The V end lost 1 base, the J end lost 0 bases, and 7 bases lay between the germline ends. The CDR3 is CASSIGQGSGNTIYF. For the CDR3, the DNA is TGTGCCAGTAGTATAGGGCAGGGCTCTGGAAACACCATATATTTT. The full variable domain, in which reference TRBV19 and TRBJ1-3 provide the parts outside the CDR3, is DGGITQSPKYLFRKEGQNVTLSCEQNLNHDAMYWYRQDPGQGLRLIYYSQIVNDFQKGDIAEGYSVSREKKESFPLTVTSAQKNPTAFYLCASSIGQGSGNTIYFGEGSWLTVV.

This chain links TRBV12-3 or TRBV12-4 with TRBJ1-6; D unclear. V lost 5 bases and J lost 4, with 3 bases in between. The length of the CDR3 is 12 residues. The CDR3 nucleotides are TGTGCCAGCAGTCGATATAATTCACCCCTCCACTTT. It codes for CASSRYNSPLHF.

J is TRBJ2-2 and V is TRBV5-1; D is uncertain. V dropped 0 bases and J dropped 2 bases, with 20 bases sitting between them. The CDR3 is 19 amino acids. Germline lookup yields CDR1 SGHRS and CDR2 YFSETQ. Here the CDR3 reads CASSLGEGKITLNTGELFF. CDR3 nucleotides: TGCGCCAGCAGCTTGGGTGAAGGGAAAATTACCCTAAACACCGGGGAGCTGTTTTTT.

The chain carries TRBV7-2 and TRBJ2-6, with a weak D call TRBD1 (6 bases). Trimming removed 0 bases from V and 4 bases from J, with 16 bases in between. CDR3 size: 18 residues. Germline-derived CDR1 and CDR2 are SGHTA and FQGNSA. The CDR3 is CASSLALTGRSGANVLTF. Written as DNA, the CDR3 is TGTGCCAGCAGCTTAGCGCTCACAGGGCGCTCCGGGGCCAACGTCCTGACTTTC.

A remark on this clone: One junction end disagrees with the germline gene, perhaps due to a read error. The rearrangement links TRBV7-7 to TRBJ1-1; D might be TRBD1 (5 bases). This CDR3 contains 18 residues. Germline V CDR1 and CDR2: SSHAT, FNYEAQ (reference sequence). CDR3 bases: TGTGCTAGCAGTCCTCAAGGGGCAGCTACCGTTTTGAACACTGAAGCTTTCTTT. Protein: CASSPQGAATVLNTEAFF.

The chain employs TRBV12-3 or TRBV12-4 and TRBJ1-1; tentative D call: TRBD1 (5 bases). The V end lost 3 bases, the J end lost 4 bases, and 6 bases lay between the germline ends. The CDR3 consists of 12 residues. Here the CDR3 reads CASSFGATEAFF. CDR3 in DNA: TGTGCCAGCAGTTTCGGGGCCACTGAAGCTTTCTTT.